This entry describes one TCR beta chain. These data originate in a study of regulatory T cells in long-lasting Graves disease. Study context: Disease was considered persistent Graves' disease after over 5 years of antithyroid drugs (with positive TSH receptor antibodies).

Arm-PCR of CDR3 regions with iRepertoire HTBI primers generated TCR beta libraries. Per the original data handling: More than 55 TRBV and 13 to 15 TRBJ segments were identified across samples. TCRdb redid the calling of the multiplex PCR reads with MiXCR, one entry per CDR3 protein. The V and J calls reflect TCRdb's pipeline rather than the authors' work. The table records a few hundred thousand distinct CDR3 sequences, roughly a quarter of them present only once. The time point: persistent/refractory GD, antithyroid drugs over 5 years with positive TRAb. RNA from PBMCs was the source of the TCR library. The source of the patients was an endocrinology department in Xi'an, China. Source: peripheral blood mononuclear cells (PBMCs), taken when the disease was refractory, from a patient treated with antithyroid drugs. This TCR came from a female donor with Graves disease.

The chain's CDR3 is CSASPRGPEAFF. CDR3 nucleotides: TGCAGTGCCTCCCCCAGGGGTCCTGAAGCTTTCTTT. The V gene is TRBV20-1, the J gene TRBJ1-1, with D possibly being TRBD1 (6 bases). The length of the CDR3 is 12 residues. CDR1 and CDR2 from the germline V gene are DFQATT and SNEGSKA (reference sequence). Trimming shortened V by 6 bases and J by 6 bases, and 14 bases separated the two germline ends.